The entry below describes one T cell receptor (beta chain). This sample stems from a study of blood T cell repertoires in COVID-19. About the study: The study drew acute and convalescent COVID-19 samples from the United States, Italy and Spain.

The CDR3 has 13 residues. Trimming removed 8 bases at V and 3 bases at J, with 14 bases between. Germline V gives CDR1 KGHSH, CDR2 LQKENI. This table comes from immunoSEQ multiplex PCR, and its TCRdb copy is limited to in-frame clones, with some not included. The sample records over 200,000 clones, 80% to 90% being singletons. Sequencing was carried out using PBMCs or T cells enriched from blood (not recorded which). The V gene is TRBV18, the J gene TRBJ2-7; possible D gene TRBD1, 6 bases. The source is a woman aged 25 to 45 who had been exposed to COVID-19. The CDR3 nucleotides read TGTGCCAGCCAATCGGGACACAGCTACGAGCAGTACTTC. It yields the protein CASQSGHSYEQYF.